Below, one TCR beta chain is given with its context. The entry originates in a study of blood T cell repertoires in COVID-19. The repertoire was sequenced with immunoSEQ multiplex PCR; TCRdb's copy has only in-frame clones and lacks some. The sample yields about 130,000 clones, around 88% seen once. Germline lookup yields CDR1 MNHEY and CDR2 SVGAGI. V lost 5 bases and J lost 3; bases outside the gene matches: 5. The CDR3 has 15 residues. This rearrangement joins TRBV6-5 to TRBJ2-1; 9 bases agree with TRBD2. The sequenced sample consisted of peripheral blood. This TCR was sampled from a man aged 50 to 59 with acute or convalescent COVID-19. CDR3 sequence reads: CASSPAAGGYNEQFF. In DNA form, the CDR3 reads TGTGCCAGCAGTCCTGCAGCGGGAGGCTACAATGAGCAGTTCTTC.